In its sample, the clone carrying this TCR beta chain was seen a few times. The antigen is not known. Trimming removed 4 bases from V and 0 bases from J, with 18 bases in between. The CDR3 contains 17 residues. The V gene's germline CDR1 is SSHAT and CDR2 FNYEAQ (reference sequence). The data derive from a study of blood T cells in healthy people across ages. Study-level findings and limits: The authors considered diversity estimates from one million T cells to be underestimates. A roughly linear fall in TCR beta diversity per million T cells was seen with increasing age.

PBMCs numbering at least 6 million were isolated per sample. With a J-beta primer mix and a sample-barcoded 5' primer, a second PCR ran about 7 to 12 cycles. One entry per CDR3 protein, called by TCRdb with MiXCR from the 5' RACE reads. Counted here are hundreds of thousands of distinct CDR3 sequences, 49% occurring once; the ten biggest clones make up around a third. Sequencing input: blood. This sequence originates from a woman in her fifties or sixties in good health. This chain joins TRBV7-7 and TRBJ2-5; D ambiguous. The CDR3 spells CASSSAHRSWDQETQYF. CDR3 in DNA: TGTGCCAGCAGCTCCGCCCATAGGAGCTGGGACCAAGAGACCCAGTACTTC.